Each of the 20 T cell receptor beta chains below was sequenced from the same sample in a study of cytomegalovirus exposure and HLA in healthy donors. PCR involved 60 Vbeta and 13 Jbeta primers. Here immunoSEQ multiplex PCR was the method, and the copy in TCRdb shows in-frame clones only, minus some. Seen here are about 140,000 clones, 82% observed once, and the top ten hold around 1.9%. Input material: PBMCs. The receptors here all came from a woman in her thirties or forties in good health and CMV-seronegative.

The chain recombines TRBV5-8 with TRBJ2-5; 10 positions agree with TRBD1. The DNA end is a closer match to TRBJ2-7, so the J assignment may be wrong. The CDR3 spans 15 residues. Germline lookup yields CDR1 SGHTS and CDR2 YDEGEE. CDR3 in amino acids: CASSLSGTGDYEQYF. The CDR3 coding sequence is TGTGCCAGCAGCTTATCGGGGACAGGGGACTACGAGCAGTACTTC.

This chain joins TRBV28 and TRBJ2-1; 8 bases agree with TRBD2. The germline V gene encodes CDR1 MDHEN and CDR2 SYDVKM. The CDR3 consists of 15 residues. Germline trimming cut 5 bases from V and 12 bases from J; bases unmatched to any gene: 15. The CDR3 spells CASSLTIAGITGQFF. CDR3 coding DNA: TGTGCCAGCAGTCTAACGATAGCGGGAATAACAGGGCAGTTCTTC.

V and J are TRBV4-1 and TRBJ2-3, with TRBD2 matching over 8 bases. Germline V CDR1 and CDR2: MGHRA, YSYEKL. CDR3 length: 15 residues. V dropped 4 bases and J dropped 0; count of bases not matched to a gene: 3. As DNA, the CDR3 is TGCGCCAGCAGCCGGAGGACTAGCAGCACAGATACGCAGTATTTT. Encoded protein: CASSRRTSSTDTQYF.

This chain uses TRBV19 with TRBJ2-7; 14 nucleotides line up with TRBD2. Germline values: CDR1 LNHDA, CDR2 SQIVND (reference sequence). J gave up 5 bases and V 4 bases, and 10 bases lay outside the gene matches. The CDR3 is 17 amino acids. CDR3: CASSRSGTSGSRNEQYF. DNA of the CDR3: TGTGCCAGTAGTAGATCCGGGACTAGCGGGAGTAGGAACGAGCAGTACTTC.

This chain joins TRBV29-1 and TRBJ2-1; D is possibly TRBD1 (5 bases). The CDR3 length is 14 residues. Germline V CDR1 and CDR2: SQVTM, ANQGSEA. V was pared by 4 bases and J by 1 base, with 11 bases between. The CDR3 DNA sequence: TGCAGCGTTGTTGAACAGGAGTCCTACAATGAGCAGTTCTTC. Encoded protein: CSVVEQESYNEQFF.

Of note for this clone: Other DNA variants within this sample encode the same CDR3. V gene TRBV27 combines with J gene TRBJ2-7; tentatively, D is TRBD1 (6 bases). V dropped 3 bases and J dropped 4 bases, with 13 bases sitting between them. Per the germline V gene, CDR1 is MNHEY and CDR2 is SMNVEV (reference sequence). The CDR3 is 14 residues long. The CDR3 coding sequence is TGTGCCAGCAGTTTCGCAGGGGAAAGTTACGAGCAGTACTTC. Its translation is CASSFAGESYEQYF.

This clone was seen a handful of times. J is TRBJ1-1 and V is TRBV12-5; the D gene is possibly TRBD1 (6 bases). There are 17 residues in the CDR3. Per the germline V gene, CDR1 is LGHNT and CDR2 is FRNRAP. The V end lost 0 bases, the J end lost 0 bases, and 14 bases lay between the germline ends. CDR3 region: CASGLVSRGQMNTEAFF. CDR3 DNA sequence: TGTGCTAGTGGTTTGGTAAGCAGGGGCCAAATGAACACTGAAGCTTTCTTT.

The chain uses TRBV5-1 and TRBJ2-5; 11 positions agree with TRBD2. Germline-derived CDR1 and CDR2 are SGHRS and YFSETQ. With 2 bases clipped from V and 5 bases from J, the junction kept 8 bases outside the gene matches. This CDR3 has 16 residues. DNA of the CDR3: TGCGCCAGCAGCTTATTAGCGGGAGGGCAGGGCGAGACCCAGTACTTC. Protein: CASSLLAGGQGETQYF.

J is TRBJ2-7 and V is TRBV11-2, with 8 bases that match TRBD2. The J segment lost 2 bases and the V segment lost 4 bases, leaving 7 bases of the junction unmatched. Germline V lookup: CDR1 SGHAT, CDR2 FQNNGV. CDR3 length: 15 amino acids. DNA for the CDR3: TGTGCCAGCAGCTCGGGGTGGCGGGGGGCCTACGAGCAGTACTTC. As protein: CASSSGWRGAYEQYF.

The rearrangement links TRBV9 to TRBJ1-2, with D possibly being TRBD1 (6 bases). The CDR3 has 13 amino acids. V lost 0 bases and J 7 bases, leaving 10 bases between the germline ends. Germline loops: CDR1 SGDLS, CDR2 YYNGEE. The CDR3 is CASSVDPGAGYTF. The CDR3 DNA reads TGTGCCAGCAGCGTAGACCCAGGGGCTGGCTACACCTTC.

For this clone: The junction and the germline gene differ at one end; a read error may be behind it. The chain has TRBV7-9 and TRBJ1-2; tentative D call: TRBD1 (5 bases). The CDR3 is 13 residues long. Germline CDR1 and CDR2: SEHNR and FQNEAQ (reference sequence). CDR3 loop: CSSSSPEGRGYTF. The CDR3 DNA follows: TGTTCCAGCAGCTCTCCGGAGGGGCGTGGCTACACCTTC.

Only one count was recorded for this clone. The V and J genes are TRBV6-1 and TRBJ1-2; TRBD1 is a possible D gene (5 bases). CDR3 length equals 15 residues. The germline V gene has CDR1 MNHNS and CDR2 SASEGT. Trimming took 2 bases from V and 3 from J, leaving 13 bases between them. The CDR3 coding sequence is TGTGCCAGCAGTGAATCTGCCAGGGATGACTATGGCTACACCTTC. Its translation is CASSESARDDYGYTF.

This chain connects TRBV5-1 to TRBJ2-7; 9 bases agree with TRBD1. Germline V lookup: CDR1 SGHRS, CDR2 YFSETQ. The J segment lost 2 bases and the V segment lost 4 bases, leaving 7 bases of the junction unmatched. This CDR3 has 15 residues. The CDR3: CASSRTGDYTYEQYF. CDR3 bases: TGCGCCAGCAGCAGGACAGGGGACTATACCTACGAGCAGTACTTC.

This sequence joins TRBV18 and TRBJ2-2, with 11 bases lining up with TRBD1. The length of the CDR3 is 17 residues. In germline, CDR1 is KGHSH, CDR2 LQKENI. V was pared by 0 bases and J by 4 bases, with 4 bases of the junction left unmatched. CDR3 amino acids: CASSPPLGTGGTGELFF. CDR3 nucleotides: TGTGCCAGCTCACCACCCCTCGGGACAGGGGGCACCGGGGAGCTGTTTTTT. The whole variable domain, filled in from reference TRBV18 and TRBJ2-2, reads NAGVMQNPRHLVRRRGQEARLRCSPMKGHSHVYWYRQLPEEGLKFMVYLQKENIIDESGMPKERFSAEFPKEGPSILRIQQVVRGDSAAYFCASSPPLGTGGTGELFFGEGSRLTVL.

This sequence joins TRBV7-3 and TRBJ1-5; a weak D match, TRBD1 (6 bases). Germline loops: CDR1 SGHTA, CDR2 FQGTGA. The CDR3 runs to 15 residues. Trimming shortened V by 7 bases and J by 4 bases, and 17 bases separated the two germline ends. The CDR3 region is CASTFDPRGNQPQHF. DNA for the CDR3: TGTGCCAGCACCTTTGACCCCAGGGGTAATCAGCCCCAGCATTTT.

The V gene is TRBV4-3, the J gene TRBJ1-4, with TRBD1 matching over 10 bases. The length of the CDR3 is 20 residues. From germline, CDR1 is LGHNA and CDR2 YSLEER. The ends lost 3 bases at V and 6 bases at J; junction bases unmatched: 19. The CDR3 region has the DNA TGCGCCAGCAGCCATCACCGGGACAGGGGCCCGATACCACATTATGAAAAACTGTTTTTT. Protein product: CASSHHRDRGPIPHYEKLFF.

V gene TRBV6-5 combines with J gene TRBJ2-7; D ambiguous. Trimming removed 6 bases at V and 6 bases at J, with 18 bases between. Germline CDR1 is MNHEY and CDR2 is SVGAGI. This CDR3 comprises 14 residues. CDR3 sequence reads: CASSRGRFPGEQYF. The CDR3 region has the DNA TGTGCCAGCAGCCGTGGCAGGTTCCCCGGCGAGCAGTACTTC.

The V and J genes are TRBV10-3 and TRBJ2-7; 8 bases map to TRBD1. V lost 4 bases to trimming and J lost 2 bases; unmatched junction nucleotides: 7. Per germline, CDR1 ENHRY and CDR2 SYGVKD. The CDR3 is made up of 15 amino acids. The CDR3 sequence is CAISALGQGAYEQYF. In nucleotides, the CDR3 is TGTGCCATCAGTGCCTTAGGACAGGGCGCCTACGAGCAGTACTTC.

CDR3 sequence (DNA): TGCGCCAGCAGCTTGGGGCAGGGCTACACTGAAGCTTTCTTT. Encoded protein: CASSLGQGYTEAFF. The chain carries TRBV5-1 and TRBJ1-1; tentative D call: TRBD1 (5 bases). Per germline, CDR1 SGHRS and CDR2 YFSETQ. The CDR3 contains 14 residues. The V gene lost 0 bases and the J gene lost 3 bases, with 9 bases spanning the gap.

The chain has TRBV2 and TRBJ2-7, with 9 bases identical to TRBD2. This CDR3 is 15 amino acids long. CDR1 and CDR2 (germline): SNHLY, FYNNEI. V was pared by 4 bases and J by 6 bases, with 10 bases of the junction left unmatched. The CDR3 nucleotides are TGTGCCAGCAGTGTTGATAGCGGGAGTGAGTGCGAGCAGTACTTC. Its protein is CASSVDSGSECEQYF.